This TCR beta chain was obtained from a study of radiotherapy plus CTLA-4 blockade in lung cancer. This clone was seen only once. In chemo-refractory metastatic non-small-cell lung cancer, patients got ipilimumab CTLA-4 blockade together with focal radiation. Germline CDR1 reads GTSNPN; CDR2 reads SVGIG (reference sequence). This CDR3 region has 15 residues. V shed 3 bases and J 2 bases; nucleotides not matched to a gene: 6. Measured with immunoSEQ multiplex PCR; TCRdb has only the in-frame clones, and not every one. Of approximately 80,000 clones listed, roughly 80% are singletons. The origin of this receptor is a human donor with non-small cell lung cancer whose response to radiotherapy plus ipilimumab could not be evaluated. The sequenced sample was peripheral blood, obtained from a patient treated with radiotherapy plus ipilimumab. This rearrangement joins TRBV30 to TRBJ1-3; the match to TRBD1 covers 8 bases. This CDR3 is CAWSKGQVAGNTIYF. The CDR3 DNA sequence: TGTGCCTGGAGCAAGGGACAGGTTGCTGGAAACACCATATATTTT. Drawing the rest from reference TRBV30 and TRBJ1-3, the complete variable domain is SQTIHQWPATLVQPVGSPLSLECTVEGTSNPNLYWYRQAAGRGLQLLFYSVGIGQISSEVPQNLSASRPQDRQFILSSKKLLLSDSGFYLCAWSKGQVAGNTIYFGEGSWLTVV.